The clone carrying this T cell receptor (beta chain) was seen many times. Its antigen is not identified. The data originate from a study of T-cell memory formation after mild COVID-19. The germline gives CDR1 SEHNR, CDR2 FQNEAQ (reference sequence). The V gene lost 5 bases and the J gene lost 3 bases, with 17 bases spanning the gap. This CDR3 contains 15 residues. Study-wide results and caveats: Contracting clones, day 15 to 85, had balanced CD4/CD8, and later expanders favored CD4+. Those CD4+ clones that contracted were mainly in CM and EM (CD8+ ones in EMRA). The appearance of some responding clones in pre-infection memory suggested that cross-reactive memory joined.

TCR alpha and TCR beta cDNA libraries with sample barcodes and UMIs came from 5'RACE using constant-segment primers. TCRdb re-called the 5' RACE reads through MiXCR, storing one row per CDR3 protein. The data show roughly 200,000 distinct CDR3 sequences, with 16% seen just once and approximately 2.1% held by the top ten. The sequence came from an adult woman who had mild COVID-19 (a few samples of this study predate the infection). Cell type and time point are not known. The sample comprised PBMCs or a T cell subset sorted from them (not recorded which). The V call is TRBV7-9, the J call TRBJ2-7, with D possibly called TRBD1 or TRBD2 (6 bases each). The CDR3: CASSGGPGVLYEQYF. For the CDR3, the DNA is TGTGCCAGCAGCGGGGGGCCGGGCGTCCTCTACGAGCAGTACTTC. Full variable domain (remainder filled in from reference TRBV7-9 and TRBJ2-7): DTGVSQNPRHKITKRGQNVTFRCDPISEHNRLYWYRQTLGQGPEFLTYFQNEAQLEKSRLLSDRFSAERPKGSFSTLEIQRTEQGDSAMYLCASSGGPGVLYEQYFGPGTRLTVT.